The sequence of this T cell receptor beta chain was determined in a study of blood T cell repertoires in COVID-19. Study information: Samples came from the United States, Italy and Spain, spanning acute and convalescent COVID-19. Sample material is recorded as cDNA or gDNA derived from T cells, B-cell-depleted T cells, or PBMCs.

Data came from immunoSEQ multiplex PCR; TCRdb stores just in-frame clones and leaves some out. The sample lists about 220,000 clones; roughly 82% were seen once. The ends were cut back, 1 base at V and 1 base at J, with 7 bases in the middle. This CDR3 has 14 residues. Germline V gene data show CDR1 as KGHSH and CDR2 as LQKENI. Sequencing was carried out using peripheral blood. J is TRBJ2-5 and V is TRBV18; D gene uncertain. The origin of this receptor is a man aged 35 to 55 who had recovered from COVID-19. The CDR3 DNA follows: TGTGCCAGCTCACCACGGTCAGTCCAAGAGACCCAGTACTTC. It yields the protein CASSPRSVQETQYF.